One and the same sample provided the 23 T cell receptor beta chains below, sequenced in a study of shared clonotypes between healthy human individuals. Assay used: immunoSEQ multiplex PCR; TCRdb lists only in-frame clones, some missing. Here the sample spans about 2.4 million clones, under 95% being singletons. Sequences were obtained from naive CD4+ T cells from PBMCs. The subset was: CD45RA+ positively selected. These receptors all stem from a man between 18 and 29 years old in good health. Some clones in this sample may be carry-over from other donors' samples.

This sequence joins TRBV15 and TRBJ2-1; possibly TRBD1 for D (5 bases). Trimming removed 3 bases at V and 3 bases at J, with 9 bases between. The CDR3 is 14 amino acids. Germline V lookup: CDR1 LNHNV, CDR2 YYDKDF (reference sequence). This chain's CDR3 is CATSSDRFYNEQFF. The CDR3 region has the DNA TGTGCCACCAGCAGCGACAGATTCTACAATGAGCAGTTCTTC.

This clone was picked up one time. This CDR3 is CASSLVTYTGELFF. The CDR3 bases are TGCGCCAGCAGCTTGGTCACGTACACCGGGGAGCTGTTTTTT. The chain carries TRBV5-1 and TRBJ2-2; D remains ambiguous. Germline V gene lookup returns CDR1 SGHRS and CDR2 YFSETQ. The length of the CDR3 is 14 residues. Trimming took off 0 bases at V and 3 bases at J, with 6 bases between the two ends.

The J gene is TRBJ2-2, the V gene TRBV7-3; weak D call: TRBD2 (6 bases). The CDR3 runs 16 residues. Germline CDR1 reads SGHTA; CDR2 reads FQGTGA. The V and J ends lost 5 bases and 2 bases respectively, with 15 bases between them. The CDR3 DNA follows: TGTGCCAGCAGCCCCAGGTTAGCGGCCAACACCGGGGAGCTGTTTTTT. Its protein is CASSPRLAANTGELFF.

This sequence joins TRBV6-5 and TRBJ2-3, with 10 nucleotides matching TRBD2. V lost 6 bases, J lost 4 bases, and 4 bases stayed unmatched. The germline V gene has CDR1 MNHEY and CDR2 SVGAGI. This CDR3 is built from 14 residues. The DNA for the CDR3 is TGTGCCAGCAGGGTAGCGGGAGGCCCAGATACGCAGTATTTT. Translation: CASRVAGGPDTQYF.

This sequence joins TRBV5-1 and TRBJ1-2; D perhaps matches TRBD1 (6 bases). The CDR3 loop spans 14 amino acids. V was cut by 0 bases and J by 5 bases, with 11 bases left in between. CDR1 SGHRS and CDR2 YFSETQ come from the germline V gene. CDR3 protein: CASSLADSAYGYTF. The CDR3 bases are TGCGCCAGCAGCTTGGCGGACAGCGCTTATGGCTACACCTTC.

The gene calls are TRBV14 and TRBJ2-2; D is ambiguous. Per the germline V gene, CDR1 is SGHDN and CDR2 is FVKESK. V lost 4 bases to trimming and J lost 4 bases, with 10 bases between them. The CDR3 length is 14 residues. As DNA, the CDR3 is TGTGCCAGCAGCCGCCCGGGCCCCACCGGGGAGCTGTTTTTT. Translated: CASSRPGPTGELFF. The entire variable domain, with the rest obtained from reference TRBV14 and TRBJ2-2, is as follows: EAGVTQFPSHSVIEKGQTVTLRCDPISGHDNLYWYRRVMGKEIKFLLHFVKESKQDESGMPNNRFLAERTGGTYSTLKVQPAELEDSGVYFCASSRPGPTGELFFGEGSRLTVL.

The gene calls are TRBV2 and TRBJ2-7, with a weak D call TRBD1 (6 bases). Germline lookup yields CDR1 SNHLY and CDR2 FYNNEI. V was shortened by 9 bases and J by 4 bases, with 13 bases between the two germline ends. This CDR3 has 12 amino acids. The CDR3 region is CASLGTQYEQYF. The CDR3 region has the DNA TGTGCCAGTTTAGGGACACAATACGAGCAGTACTTC.

As for this clone: Other DNA sequences in this sample translate to the same CDR3. The chain carries TRBV7-2 and TRBJ2-7, with D possibly matching TRBD2 (7 bases). The germline V gene has CDR1 SGHTA and CDR2 FQGNSA. CDR3 length: 13 amino acids. Trimming removed 3 bases at V and 2 bases at J, with 8 bases between. The CDR3 DNA follows: TGTGCCAGCAGCTTGGGGGGGCCCTACGAGCAGTACTTC. This gives the protein CASSLGGPYEQYF.

In DNA, the CDR3 is TGCGCCAGCAGCTTGGAACGGACAGGGAACTTCTACGAGCAGTACTTC. Its translation is CASSLERTGNFYEQYF. The chain employs TRBV5-1 and TRBJ2-5, with 8 bases matching TRBD1. The DNA end is a closer match to TRBJ2-7, so the J assignment may be wrong. Germline assignment: CDR1 SGHRS and CDR2 YFSETQ. The CDR3 totals 16 residues.

The chain is built from TRBV5-6 and TRBJ1-1; D is possibly TRBD1 (6 bases). The CDR3 totals 15 residues. Trimming took 0 bases from V and 6 from J, leaving 15 bases between them. Per the germline V gene, CDR1 is SGHDT and CDR2 is YYEEEE. CDR3: CASSLEYRAPAEAFF. CDR3 in DNA: TGTGCCAGCAGCTTGGAGTACAGGGCTCCCGCTGAAGCTTTCTTT.

The chain employs TRBV7-3 and TRBJ2-2; D remains ambiguous. Per the germline V gene, CDR1 is SGHTA and CDR2 is FQGTGA. The CDR3 length is 14 residues. V was cut by 3 bases and J by 1 base, with 6 bases left in between. The CDR3 DNA follows: TGTGCCAGCAGCTTCGTACTGAACACCGGGGAGCTGTTTTTT. Translated, it gives CASSFVLNTGELFF.

V is TRBV11-1 and J is TRBJ2-5; D unclear. V was shortened by 5 bases and J by 4 bases, with 17 bases between the two germline ends. The CDR3 runs to 15 residues. Germline CDR1 reads SGHAT; CDR2 reads FQDESV (reference sequence). The CDR3 DNA follows: TGTGCCAGCAGCCACTCCGGGCCCCACGGAGAGACCCAGTACTTC. It translates to CASSHSGPHGETQYF.

The chain recombines TRBV5-1 with TRBJ2-7; weak D call: TRBD2 (5 bases). This CDR3 contains 14 residues. Germline CDR1 is SGHRS and CDR2 is YFSETQ. The V end lost 0 bases, the J end lost 1 base, and 8 bases lay between the germline ends. CDR3 coding DNA: TGCGCCAGCAGCTTGGGGCGGACTTCCTACGAGCAGTACTTC. Translated, it gives CASSLGRTSYEQYF.

V gene TRBV28 combines with J gene TRBJ1-1, with 7 nucleotides matching TRBD1. The junction had 7 bases not matched to a gene; V was cut back by 5 bases and J by 1 base. CDR1 MDHEN and CDR2 SYDVKM come from the germline V gene. The CDR3 spans 15 residues. The CDR3 loop is CASSQGGATNTEAFF. CDR3 coding DNA: TGTGCCAGCAGTCAGGGGGGCGCTACGAACACTGAAGCTTTCTTT.

This clone was recorded once. V gene TRBV7-2 combines with J gene TRBJ2-1, with D uncertain. CDR3 size: 15 residues. CDR1 is SGHTA and CDR2 is FQGNSA in the germline V gene. Trimming shortened V by 7 bases and J by 5 bases, and 18 bases separated the two germline ends. This CDR3 reads CASTSGTWGNNEQFF. Written as DNA, the CDR3 is TGTGCCAGCACCTCCGGCACCTGGGGAAACAATGAGCAGTTCTTC.

The chain employs TRBV13 and TRBJ2-5, with TRBD2 matching 13 bases. This CDR3 has 15 amino acids. V gave up 6 bases and J gave up 9 bases; unmatched junction bases: 10. Germline-derived CDR1 and CDR2 are PRHDT and FYEKMQ (reference sequence). The CDR3, as DNA: TGTGCCAGCAGTTTCTGGACTAGCGGGAGCGTGTCCCAGTACTTC. Its translation is CASSFWTSGSVSQYF. Variable domain in full (rest from reference TRBV13 and TRBJ2-5): AAGVIQSPRHLIKEKRETATLKCYPIPRHDTVYWYQQGPGQDPQFLISFYEKMQSDKGSIPDRFSAQQFSDYHSELNMSSLELGDSALYFCASSFWTSGSVSQYFGPGTRLLVL.

The J gene is TRBJ1-5, the V gene TRBV5-1, with D maybe TRBD1 (6 bases). The CDR3 has 16 residues. The germline V and J ends were trimmed by 4 bases and 2 bases, with 16 bases remaining between them. The germline gives CDR1 SGHRS, CDR2 YFSETQ. The CDR3 sequence is CASSPGTSAGNQPQHF. The CDR3 DNA follows: TGCGCCAGCAGCCCCGGGACATCCGCGGGCAATCAGCCCCAGCATTTT.

This chain uses TRBV7-2 with TRBJ2-1, with D perhaps matching TRBD2 (5 bases). In germline, CDR1 is SGHTA, CDR2 FQGNSA. V was shortened by 2 bases and J by 7 bases, with 12 bases between the two germline ends. The CDR3 runs 14 residues. As DNA, the CDR3 is TGTGCCAGCAGCTTAACCGGACTTAATAATGAGCAGTTCTTC. Amino acids: CASSLTGLNNEQFF.

CDR3 DNA: TGTGCCAGCACCTCCGGGACAGGGGACATCTACGAGCAGTACTTC. Protein: CASTSGTGDIYEQYF. The J gene is TRBJ2-7, the V gene TRBV5-4, with 10 bases that match TRBD1. Per germline, CDR1 SGHNT and CDR2 YYREEE (reference sequence). The CDR3 runs to 15 residues. V gave up 6 bases and J gave up 3 bases; unmatched junction bases: 9.

This clone was found once. The chain joins TRBV7-7 to TRBJ2-2; TRBD2 matches at 12 bases. The CDR3 spans 18 residues. J gave up 2 bases and V 4 bases, and 8 bases lay outside the gene matches. Germline assignment: CDR1 SSHAT and CDR2 FNYEAQ (reference sequence). CDR3 nucleotide sequence: TGTGCCAGCAGCTCCCTGCCTAGCGGGAGGGTTAACACCGGGGAGCTGTTTTTT. It yields the protein CASSSLPSGRVNTGELFF.

The sample holds one count of this clone. The chain couples TRBV6-1 to TRBJ1-4; no definite D call. Germline CDR1 is MNHNS and CDR2 is SASEGT. Trimming took 3 bases from V and 5 from J, leaving 13 bases between them. The CDR3 extends over 15 amino acids. CDR3 protein: CASSDVSGNNEKLFF. CDR3 DNA sequence: TGTGCCAGCAGTGACGTTTCGGGAAACAATGAAAAACTGTTTTTT.

This chain links TRBV6-5 with TRBJ2-7; 9 bases are shared with TRBD1. The CDR3 extends over 15 amino acids. Germline V gene lookup returns CDR1 MNHEY and CDR2 SVGAGI. The V gene end was trimmed by 6 bases and the J gene end by 7 bases; junction bases not matched to a gene: 13. CDR3 in amino acids: CASSPLGTGMGEQYF. CDR3 in DNA: TGTGCCAGCAGCCCTCTCGGGACAGGGATGGGGGAGCAGTACTTC.

V usage is TRBV6-1 and J usage is TRBJ2-7; 11 bases map to TRBD1. V gave up 6 bases and J gave up 4 bases; unmatched junction bases: 5. Germline-derived CDR1 and CDR2 are MNHNS and SASEGT. CDR3 length: 14 residues. CDR3 loop: CASRRGQGAYEQYF. The CDR3 nucleotides are TGTGCCAGCAGGAGAGGACAGGGGGCGTACGAGCAGTACTTC.